Below are 3 T cell receptor beta chains sequenced from a single sample in a study of blood T cells in healthy people across ages. With a J-beta primer mix and a sample-barcoded 5' primer, a second PCR ran roughly 6 to 12 cycles. TCRdb called the 5' RACE reads again in MiXCR, with one record for every CDR3 protein. The data contain 650,000 to 1,000,000 distinct CDR3 sequences, around 36% of them singletons. What was sequenced was blood. The receptor set was obtained from a man aged 18 to 30 in good health.

As to this clonotype: At one of its ends the junction is not consistent with the germline gene, which may arise from a read error. This rearrangement joins TRBV5-4 to TRBJ2-7, with D uncertain. The J call may be wrong; the DNA end is better matched by TRBJ2-4. The CDR3 is made up of 13 amino acids. CDR1 and CDR2 from the germline V gene are SGHNT and YYREEE (reference sequence). The CDR3 spells CAGSSPEENIQYF. CDR3 nucleotides: TGTGCCGGCAGCTCCCCAGAGGAAAACATTCAGTACTTC.

This clonotype was recorded a few times. V gene TRBV20-1 combines with J gene TRBJ2-1; D is undetermined. Germline CDR1 DFQATT, CDR2 SNEGSKA (reference sequence). The CDR3 is 15 amino acids. V dropped 3 bases and J dropped 1 base, with 13 bases sitting between them. DNA for the CDR3: TGCAGTGCTAGTGGATCGGATACGTCCTACAATGAGCAGTTCTTC. Its protein is CSASGSDTSYNEQFF.

J is TRBJ2-5 and V is TRBV3-1, with D possibly matching TRBD1 (5 bases). There are 16 residues in the CDR3. V was pared by 4 bases and J by 7 bases, with 22 bases between. The germline CDR1 and CDR2 sequences are LGHDT and YNNKEL (reference sequence). This chain's CDR3 is CASSRADRPSGWTQYF. For the CDR3, the DNA is TGTGCCAGCAGCCGTGCCGACAGACCCTCCGGTTGGACCCAGTACTTC.